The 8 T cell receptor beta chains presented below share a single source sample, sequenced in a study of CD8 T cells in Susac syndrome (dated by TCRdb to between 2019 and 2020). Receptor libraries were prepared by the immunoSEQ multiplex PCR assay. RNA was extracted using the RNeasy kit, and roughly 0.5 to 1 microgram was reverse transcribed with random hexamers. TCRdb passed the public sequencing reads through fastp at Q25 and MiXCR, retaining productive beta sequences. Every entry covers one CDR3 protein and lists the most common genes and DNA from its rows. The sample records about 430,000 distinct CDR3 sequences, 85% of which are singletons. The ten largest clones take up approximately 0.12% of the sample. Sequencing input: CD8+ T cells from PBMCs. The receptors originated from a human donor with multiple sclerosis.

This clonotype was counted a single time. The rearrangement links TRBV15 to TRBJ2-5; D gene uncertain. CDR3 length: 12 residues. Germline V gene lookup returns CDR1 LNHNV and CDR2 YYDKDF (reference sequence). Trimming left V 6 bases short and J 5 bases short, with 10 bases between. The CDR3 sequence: CATRNSAETQYF. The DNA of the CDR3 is TGTGCCACCAGAAACTCCGCCGAGACCCAGTACTTC.

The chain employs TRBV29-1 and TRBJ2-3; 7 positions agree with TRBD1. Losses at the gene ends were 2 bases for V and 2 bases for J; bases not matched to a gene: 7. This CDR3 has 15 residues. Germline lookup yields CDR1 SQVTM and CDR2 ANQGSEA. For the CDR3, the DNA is TGCAGCGTTGAAAGGACAGGACAAACCACAGATACGCAGTATTTT. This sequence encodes CSVERTGQTTDTQYF.

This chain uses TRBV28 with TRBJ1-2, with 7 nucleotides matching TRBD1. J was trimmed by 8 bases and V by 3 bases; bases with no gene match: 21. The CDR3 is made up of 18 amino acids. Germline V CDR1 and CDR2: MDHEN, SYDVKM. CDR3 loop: CASSLLSPGTEWAPGYTF. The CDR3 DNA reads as TGTGCCAGCAGTTTGCTCTCCCCTGGGACAGAATGGGCGCCCGGCTACACCTTC.

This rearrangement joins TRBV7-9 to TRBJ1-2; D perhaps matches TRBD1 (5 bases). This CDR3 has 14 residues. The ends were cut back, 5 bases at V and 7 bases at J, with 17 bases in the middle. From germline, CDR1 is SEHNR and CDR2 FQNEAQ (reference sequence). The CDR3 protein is CASSPVEGRSGYTF. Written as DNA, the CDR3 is TGTGCCAGCAGCCCCGTCGAGGGGAGAAGTGGCTACACCTTC.

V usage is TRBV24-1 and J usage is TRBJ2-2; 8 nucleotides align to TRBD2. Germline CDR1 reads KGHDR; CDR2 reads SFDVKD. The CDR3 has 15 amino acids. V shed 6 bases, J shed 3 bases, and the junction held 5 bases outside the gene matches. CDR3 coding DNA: TGTGCCACCAGTAGTTCCGGGAGGGACACCGGGGAGCTGTTTTTT. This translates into CATSSSGRDTGELFF.

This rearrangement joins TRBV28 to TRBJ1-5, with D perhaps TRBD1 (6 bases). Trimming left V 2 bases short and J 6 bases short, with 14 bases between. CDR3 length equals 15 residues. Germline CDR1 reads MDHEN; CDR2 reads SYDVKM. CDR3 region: CASSLRGALSQPQHF. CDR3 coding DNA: TGTGCCAGCAGTTTACGGGGGGCTCTGAGTCAGCCCCAGCATTTT.

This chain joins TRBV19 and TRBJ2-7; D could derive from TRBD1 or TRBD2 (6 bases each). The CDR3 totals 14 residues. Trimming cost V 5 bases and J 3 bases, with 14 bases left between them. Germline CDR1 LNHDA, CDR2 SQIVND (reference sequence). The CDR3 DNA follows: TGTGCCAGTAGTGCTTCACAGGGAGGCTACGAGCAGTACTTC. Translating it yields CASSASQGGYEQYF.

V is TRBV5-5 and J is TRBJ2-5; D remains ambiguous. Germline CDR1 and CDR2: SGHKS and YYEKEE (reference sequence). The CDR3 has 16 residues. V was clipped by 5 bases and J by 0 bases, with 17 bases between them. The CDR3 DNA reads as TGTGCCAGCAGACTCCCTGGCACGCCTCACCAAGAGACCCAGTACTTC. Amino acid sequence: CASRLPGTPHQETQYF.